This T cell receptor beta chain was documented in a study of cytomegalovirus exposure and HLA in healthy donors. The study's findings and limits: A link between a missense DCLRE1C variant and TCR beta V- and J-gene trimming emerged from a later analysis. Researchers counted around 180 TCR beta chains as cytomegalovirus-associated. Later work associated roughly 17,000 TCR beta sequences with HLA alleles at 0.05 false discovery rate. An ancestry cluster, one associated with Asian ancestry, reportedly showed fewer N-insertions than the roughly 610-donor mean in a later analysis.

PCR employed 60 Vbeta and 13 Jbeta primers. The method was immunoSEQ multiplex PCR; TCRdb's version includes in-frame clones alone and lacks a portion of them. The sample records 150,000 to 200,000 clones, over 80% being singletons. Remarks on this clone: Its antigen is undetermined.

The specimen was PBMCs. The source of this sequence is a human donor in good health.

CDR3 in DNA: TGTGCCAGCAGCTTAGCCCTAGCGGGGATACACGAGCAGTACTTC. It codes for CASSLALAGIHEQYF. The V call is TRBV7-2, the J call TRBJ2-7, with 9 bases that match TRBD2. Germline trimming cut 0 bases from V and 5 bases from J; bases unmatched to any gene: 5. The length of the CDR3 is 15 residues. Germline assignment: CDR1 SGHTA and CDR2 FQGNSA.